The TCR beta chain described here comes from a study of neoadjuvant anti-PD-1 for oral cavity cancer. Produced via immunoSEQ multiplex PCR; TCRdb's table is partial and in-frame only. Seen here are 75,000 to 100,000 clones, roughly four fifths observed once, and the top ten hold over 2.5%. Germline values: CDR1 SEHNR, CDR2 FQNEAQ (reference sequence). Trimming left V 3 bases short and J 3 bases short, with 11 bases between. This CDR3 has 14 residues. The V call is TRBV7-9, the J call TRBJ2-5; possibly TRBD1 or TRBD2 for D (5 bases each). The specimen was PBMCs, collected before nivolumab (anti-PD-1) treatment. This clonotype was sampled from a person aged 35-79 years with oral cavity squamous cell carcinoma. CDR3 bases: TGTGCCAGCAGCTTGTCTGGGACCGAAGAGACCCAGTACTTC. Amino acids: CASSLSGTEETQYF.